The 8 T cell receptor beta chains below were found in one sample sequenced in a study of CD8 T cells in ankylosing spondylitis. TCRdb passed the 5' RACE reads through MiXCR, listing each CDR3 protein once. The sample holds roughly 250,000 distinct CDR3 sequences, roughly 10% seen once. The specimen was blood, either unsorted or a sorted T cell fraction (not recorded which). All receptors come from a male donor with ankylosing spondylitis or in good health (not recorded which).

This clonotype has just a few counts. V and J are TRBV30 and TRBJ2-4; D possibly corresponds to TRBD1 (6 bases). Germline CDR1 GTSNPN, CDR2 SVGIG (reference sequence). The CDR3 consists of 15 residues. Trimming cost V 3 bases and J 9 bases, with 21 bases left between them. The CDR3 here is CAWSFGPTGRTIQYF. CDR3 DNA sequence: TGTGCCTGGAGCTTTGGGCCTACAGGGAGAACCATTCAGTACTTC.

At least ten counts were recorded for this clonotype. CDR3 coding DNA: TGCAGCGTTGAAATCCGACTCTACAATGAGCAGTTCTTC. Translation gives CSVEIRLYNEQFF. The J gene is TRBJ2-1, the V gene TRBV29-1; D call uncertain. The CDR3 is 13 residues long. The ends were cut back, 2 bases at V and 3 bases at J, with 8 bases in the middle. Germline CDR1 SQVTM, CDR2 ANQGSEA.

The chain joins TRBV11-2 to TRBJ1-1; 8 positions agree with TRBD1. Germline V lookup: CDR1 SGHAT, CDR2 FQNNGV. The CDR3 is 14 amino acids. V lost 5 bases and J lost 4; bases outside the gene matches: 6. The CDR3 here is CASSIIQGGTEAFF. As DNA, the CDR3 is TGTGCCAGCAGCATCATACAGGGGGGCACTGAAGCTTTCTTT.

This clonotype was observed a few times. The rearrangement links TRBV4-1 to TRBJ1-2; tentatively, D is TRBD1 (5 bases). CDR1 MGHRA and CDR2 YSYEKL come from the germline V gene. Between the trimmed V and J ends, which lost 1 base and 4 bases, there was a span of 13 bases. This CDR3 has 15 residues. The DNA of the CDR3 is TGCGCCAGCAGCCAAGGGGCAGACAGCCTCTATGGCTACACCTTC. It codes for CASSQGADSLYGYTF.

This clonotype was picked up many times. The chain carries TRBV15 and TRBJ2-1; TRBD2 agrees at 14 bases. CDR1 LNHNV and CDR2 YYDKDF come from the germline V gene (reference sequence). The length of the CDR3 is 20 residues. J lost 2 bases, V lost 5 bases, and 14 bases had no gene match. For the CDR3, the DNA is TGTGCCACCAGCGCACCCGGGACTAGCGGGAGTAGGGGTACCTACAATGAGCAGTTCTTC. It is translated as CATSAPGTSGSRGTYNEQFF.

This clonotype was picked up many times. The chain joins TRBV20-1 to TRBJ2-1, with TRBD2 identical over 8 bases. V gave up 0 bases and J gave up 4 bases; unmatched junction bases: 5. Germline V lookup: CDR1 DFQATT, CDR2 SNEGSKA (reference sequence). The CDR3 consists of 15 residues. CDR3 in amino acids: CSARDRVAGYNEQFF. The CDR3 DNA reads as TGCAGTGCTAGAGATAGGGTAGCGGGGTACAATGAGCAGTTCTTC.

This clonotype has only a few counts. The CDR3 DNA is TGTGCCTGGATACAGGGCATGAACACTGAAGCTTTCTTT. It translates to CAWIQGMNTEAFF. This chain connects TRBV30 to TRBJ1-1; D is perhaps TRBD1 (6 bases). The V end was cut by 4 bases, the J end by 0 bases, with 9 bases between. The CDR3 is 13 amino acids. Germline CDR1 reads GTSNPN; CDR2 reads SVGIG (reference sequence).

This clonotype appeared a single time. The V call is TRBV4-2, the J call TRBJ1-5; D unclear. The CDR3 is 14 residues long. CDR1 LGHNA and CDR2 YNFKEQ come from the germline V gene. Trimming removed 4 bases from V and 1 base from J, with 8 bases in between. For the CDR3, the DNA is TGTGCCAGCAGCCCTTCGGAGAGCAATCAGCCCCAGCATTTT. Protein: CASSPSESNQPQHF.